Below, 18 T cell receptor beta chains from the same sample are listed, as sequenced in a study of blood T cell repertoires in COVID-19. This table comes from immunoSEQ multiplex PCR, and its TCRdb copy is limited to in-frame clones, with some not included. In the table there are a few hundred thousand clones, roughly 88% of which are singletons. Sequenced input: peripheral blood. These receptors all come from a woman under 40 with active or convalescent COVID-19.

The chain uses TRBV2 and TRBJ2-3, with 8 bases that match TRBD2. The CDR3 has 17 residues. Germline V gene lookup returns CDR1 SNHLY and CDR2 FYNNEI. The junction had 24 bases not matched to a gene; V was cut back by 7 bases and J by 12 bases. The DNA of the CDR3 is TGTGCCAGCATCGAAGCCCGGCCGGGGGCGGGGGGAGAGGAACAGTATTTT. Translated, it gives CASIEARPGAGGEEQYF.

The chain recombines TRBV5-1 with TRBJ1-2, with D unresolved. Per the germline V gene, CDR1 is SGHRS and CDR2 is YFSETQ. Trimming cost V 5 bases and J 0 bases, with 14 bases left between them. The CDR3 loop spans 15 amino acids. This CDR3 reads CASRPTPGSNYGYTF. The CDR3 DNA reads TGCGCCAGCAGGCCTACCCCGGGTTCTAACTATGGCTACACCTTC.

This sequence joins TRBV5-6 and TRBJ1-1, with D perhaps matching TRBD1 (6 bases). The V gene's germline CDR1 is SGHDT and CDR2 YYEEEE. The V end was cut by 1 base, the J end by 3 bases, with 13 bases between. The CDR3 extends over 15 amino acids. The CDR3 nucleotides are TGTGCCAGCAGCTTGACGCAGGGGTCCTACACTGAAGCTTTCTTT. Translating gives CASSLTQGSYTEAFF. The full variable domain, its missing parts supplied by reference TRBV5-6 and TRBJ1-1, is DAGVTQSPTHLIKTRGQQVTLRCSPKSGHDTVSWYQQALGQGPQFIFQYYEEEERQRGNFPDRFSGHQFPNYSSELNVNALLLGDSALYLCASSLTQGSYTEAFFGQGTRLTVV.

The chain is built from TRBV28 and TRBJ1-5, with D possibly TRBD1 on 5 matching bases. CDR1 and CDR2 (germline): MDHEN, SYDVKM. V was shortened by 7 bases and J by 0 bases, with 16 bases between the two germline ends. This CDR3 comprises 16 residues. The DNA of the CDR3 is TGTGCCAGCAAGAGGGCGGGGGGATATAGCAATCAGCCCCAGCATTTT. Translated: CASKRAGGYSNQPQHF.

The chain has TRBV10-2 and TRBJ2-3; 11 bases match TRBD2. The CDR3 has 15 amino acids. The V gene end was trimmed by 5 bases and the J gene end by 5 bases; junction bases not matched to a gene: 6. CDR1 WSHSY and CDR2 SAAADI come from the germline V gene. The CDR3 DNA sequence: TGCGCCAGCAGTTTAGCGGGGGGGCTAGGAGATACGCAGTATTTT. Translated: CASSLAGGLGDTQYF.

The chain links TRBV7-9 to TRBJ1-1; D possibly corresponds to TRBD1 (5 bases). V shed 4 bases and J shed 4 bases, with 16 bases lying between them. Germline V gene data show CDR1 as SEHNR and CDR2 as FQNEAQ (reference sequence). There are 15 residues in the CDR3. CDR3 sequence (DNA): TGTGCCAGCAGCTCAGGCCTCCAGGGCTTCACTGAAGCTTTCTTT. Residues: CASSSGLQGFTEAFF. The whole variable domain, remainder taken from reference TRBV7-9 and TRBJ1-1, is DTGVSQNPRHKITKRGQNVTFRCDPISEHNRLYWYRQTLGQGPEFLTYFQNEAQLEKSRLLSDRFSAERPKGSFSTLEIQRTEQGDSAMYLCASSSGLQGFTEAFFGQGTRLTVV.

The chain recombines TRBV20-1 with TRBJ1-3; D unresolved. This CDR3 is built from 14 residues. V lost 3 bases and J 6 bases, leaving 15 bases between the germline ends. The germline CDR1 and CDR2 sequences are DFQATT and SNEGSKA (reference sequence). The CDR3: CSASLPGRINTIYF. The CDR3 DNA sequence: TGCAGTGCTAGTCTACCGGGAAGAATAAACACCATATATTTT.

This chain uses TRBV9 with TRBJ1-6; 7 nucleotides line up with TRBD1. The germline V gene has CDR1 SGDLS and CDR2 YYNGEE. V lost 3 bases to trimming and J lost 8 bases; unmatched junction nucleotides: 2. The CDR3 contains 13 residues. The CDR3 loop reads CASSAGQDSPLHF. DNA for the CDR3: TGTGCCAGCAGCGCCGGACAGGATTCACCCCTCCACTTT.

A single count supports this clone. This chain joins TRBV7-9 and TRBJ1-2; D is perhaps TRBD1 (5 bases). The germline V gene encodes CDR1 SEHNR and CDR2 FQNEAQ (reference sequence). This CDR3 has 14 residues. V was cut by 1 base and J by 8 bases, with 14 bases left in between. This chain's CDR3 is CASSLGTGPGGYTF. The CDR3 DNA is TGTGCCAGCAGCTTAGGAACAGGTCCCGGCGGCTACACCTTC.

V gene TRBV28 combines with J gene TRBJ2-3; 8 positions match TRBD2. Germline-derived CDR1 and CDR2 are MDHEN and SYDVKM. The V gene end was trimmed by 4 bases and the J gene end by 0 bases; junction bases not matched to a gene: 12. CDR3 length equals 18 residues. Written as DNA, the CDR3 is TGTGCCAGCAGTTCCCCCTGGAGCGGGGGACCTAGCACAGATACGCAGTATTTT. It encodes CASSSPWSGGPSTDTQYF.

This clone was seen only once. The chain employs TRBV5-1 and TRBJ1-4; maybe TRBD1 (6 bases). This CDR3 is built from 16 residues. V was shortened by 1 base and J by 4 bases, with 14 bases between the two germline ends. Germline CDR1 is SGHRS and CDR2 is YFSETQ. The CDR3 loop reads CASSLYPQGSNEKLFF. In DNA form, the CDR3 reads TGCGCCAGCAGCTTGTACCCTCAGGGGAGTAATGAAAAACTGTTTTTT.

The chain employs TRBV7-2 and TRBJ1-2; TRBD1 is a possible D gene (5 bases). The germline V gene has CDR1 SGHTA and CDR2 FQGNSA. The CDR3 is 16 amino acids. With 6 bases removed from V and 4 bases from J, the gap between germline ends came to 21 bases. The CDR3 DNA reads as TGTGCCAGCAGAGTAAATGACAGAGCCCTTCTCTATGGCTACACCTTC. It encodes CASRVNDRALLYGYTF.

This sequence joins TRBV5-5 and TRBJ2-1; 7 positions match TRBD1. CDR3 length: 15 amino acids. Germline CDR1 SGHKS, CDR2 YYEKEE (reference sequence). V shed 0 bases, J shed 6 bases, and the junction held 6 bases outside the gene matches. CDR3 DNA: TGTGCCAGCAGCTTGGGACAGGGAATCTCCAATGAGCAGTTCTTC. Translating it yields CASSLGQGISNEQFF.

This chain connects TRBV7-8 to TRBJ2-3; TRBD1 matches at 7 bases. CDR3 size: 14 residues. After removal of 1 base from V and 2 bases from J, the junction contained 0 bases not matched to a gene. Germline loops: CDR1 SGHVS, CDR2 FQNEAQ. The CDR3 loop is CASSLEGATDTQYF. The CDR3 DNA sequence: TGTGCCAGCAGCTTAGAGGGGGCCACAGATACGCAGTATTTT.

The chain recombines TRBV10-3 with TRBJ2-1; tentatively, D is TRBD1 (7 bases). Germline V gene data show CDR1 as ENHRY and CDR2 as SYGVKD. There are 15 residues in the CDR3. V lost 3 bases to trimming and J lost 9 bases, with 18 bases between them. CDR3 nucleotide sequence: TGTGCCATCAGTGAAGGTCGACAGGGAGGCGGTGAGCAGTTCTTC. Translation gives CAISEGRQGGGEQFF.

The chain employs TRBV19 and TRBJ2-1, with 8 bases identical to TRBD2. This CDR3 is built from 15 residues. V lost 5 bases to trimming and J lost 3 bases; unmatched junction nucleotides: 6. Per the germline V gene, CDR1 is LNHDA and CDR2 is SQIVND (reference sequence). The CDR3 region has the DNA TGTGCCAGTAGTCCGCAGCGGGGGTTCTACAATGAGCAGTTCTTC. This sequence encodes CASSPQRGFYNEQFF. Using reference TRBV19 and TRBJ2-1 for the parts outside the CDR3, the full variable domain is DGGITQSPKYLFRKEGQNVTLSCEQNLNHDAMYWYRQDPGQGLRLIYYSQIVNDFQKGDIAEGYSVSREKKESFPLTVTSAQKNPTAFYLCASSPQRGFYNEQFFGPGTRLTVL.

V and J are TRBV5-6 and TRBJ2-1; 12 nucleotides match TRBD1. With 3 bases clipped from V and 12 bases from J, the junction kept 19 bases outside the gene matches. Germline V CDR1 and CDR2: SGHDT, YYEEEE. The CDR3 is made up of 18 amino acids. Here the CDR3 reads CASSSPGGQGTGGVRQFF. CDR3 DNA sequence: TGTGCCAGCAGCTCCCCTGGGGGGCAGGGGACAGGGGGCGTTCGGCAGTTCTTC.

This chain connects TRBV12-3 or TRBV12-4 to TRBJ1-1; D possibly corresponds to TRBD1 (6 bases). The CDR3 consists of 13 residues. The V gene lost 6 bases and the J gene lost 3 bases, with 11 bases spanning the gap. This CDR3 is CASSRTGYTEAFF. The CDR3 nucleotides are TGTGCCAGCAGCCGAACAGGGTACACTGAAGCTTTCTTT.